This note documents a single T cell receptor (beta chain) sequence. The antigen is not known. The source of the sample is a study of CXCR3-negative and CXCR3-positive naive CD8 T cells. Study details: Each library gave roughly 1.4 +/- 0.3 million of 130 million to 150 million TRB reads.

The study, taken as a whole, reports: Naive CXCR3-positive and CXCR3-negative cells shared similar TRBV-TRBJ usage, unlike memory cells. Diversity proved comparably high across both naive subsets and much lower in memory CD8+ cells. Naive cells that were CXCR3-positive had more hydrophobic TRB CDR3s (compared with CXCR3-negative naive cells).

UMI-labeled 5' RACE yielded the TRB cDNA libraries. TCRdb processed the 5' RACE reads again and assigns one entry to each CDR3 protein, with no DNA. The sample's table shows under 150,000 distinct CDR3 sequences. CD45RO-CCR7+CD27+CD95- expression identified naive CD8+ T cells. Germline CDR1 and CDR2: ENHRY and SYGVKD. CDR3 size: 15 residues. The source of this sequence is a human donor in good health. Some clones in this sample may be carry-over from other donors' samples. The sample taken for sequencing was naive CXCR3+ CD8+ T cells from blood. As for subset: CD45RO-CCR7+CD27+CD95- naive CD8+ T cells expressing CXCR3 (TNR3+). The gene calls are TRBV10-3 and TRBJ1-2; TCRdb designates TRBD1, a call that cannot be tested without DNA. The CDR3 is CAISESGQTDYGYTF.